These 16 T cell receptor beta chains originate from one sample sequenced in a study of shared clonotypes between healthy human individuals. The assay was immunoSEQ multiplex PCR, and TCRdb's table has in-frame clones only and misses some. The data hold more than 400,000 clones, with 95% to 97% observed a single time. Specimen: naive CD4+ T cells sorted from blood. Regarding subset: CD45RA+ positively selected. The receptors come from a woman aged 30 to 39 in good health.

The CDR3 bases are TGTGCCAGCAGCGGATGGGACAGGGCTTATGGCTACACCTTC. This sequence encodes CASSGWDRAYGYTF. This sequence joins TRBV7-9 and TRBJ1-2; 9 bases are shared with TRBD1. The CDR3 has 14 residues. The junction had 6 bases not matched to a gene; V was cut back by 5 bases and J by 5 bases. CDR1 is SEHNR, CDR2 FQNEAQ, per germline (reference sequence).

The CDR3 region has the DNA TGCGCCAGCAGCCAAGATATGTGGGGGACGGCTGAAGCTTTCTTT. Protein: CASSQDMWGTAEAFF. The chain couples TRBV4-1 to TRBJ1-1; a possible D gene is TRBD1 (5 bases). V was shortened by 0 bases and J by 6 bases, with 14 bases between the two germline ends. This CDR3 is 15 amino acids long. Germline V gene lookup returns CDR1 MGHRA and CDR2 YSYEKL.

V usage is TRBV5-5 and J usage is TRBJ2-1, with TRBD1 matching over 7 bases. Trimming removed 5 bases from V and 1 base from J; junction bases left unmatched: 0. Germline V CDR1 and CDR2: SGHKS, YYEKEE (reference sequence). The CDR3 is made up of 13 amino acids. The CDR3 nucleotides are TGTGCCAGCAGACAGGGGTCCTACAATGAGCAGTTCTTC. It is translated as CASRQGSYNEQFF.

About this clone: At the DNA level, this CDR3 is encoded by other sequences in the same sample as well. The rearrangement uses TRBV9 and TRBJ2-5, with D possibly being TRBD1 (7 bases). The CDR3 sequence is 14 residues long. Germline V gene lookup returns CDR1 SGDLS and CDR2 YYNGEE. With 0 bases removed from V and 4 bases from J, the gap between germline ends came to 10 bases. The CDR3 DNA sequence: TGTGCCAGCAGCGTAGGGCAGGGGGGAGAGACCCAGTACTTC. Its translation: CASSVGQGGETQYF.

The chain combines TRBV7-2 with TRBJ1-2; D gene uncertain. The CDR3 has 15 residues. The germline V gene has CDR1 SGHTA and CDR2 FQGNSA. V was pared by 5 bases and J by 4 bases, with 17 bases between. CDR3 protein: CASSRTAGQIYGYTF. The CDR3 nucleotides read TGTGCCAGCAGCCGAACAGCCGGGCAGATCTATGGCTACACCTTC.

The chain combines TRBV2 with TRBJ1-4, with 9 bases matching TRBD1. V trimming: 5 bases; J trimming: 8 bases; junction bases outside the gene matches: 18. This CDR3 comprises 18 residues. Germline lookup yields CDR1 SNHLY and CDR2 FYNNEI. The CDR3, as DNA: TGTGCCAGCAGTCCCCCAGGGACAGGGTTACTCGTCAAGGAAAAACTGTTTTTT. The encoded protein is CASSPPGTGLLVKEKLFF.

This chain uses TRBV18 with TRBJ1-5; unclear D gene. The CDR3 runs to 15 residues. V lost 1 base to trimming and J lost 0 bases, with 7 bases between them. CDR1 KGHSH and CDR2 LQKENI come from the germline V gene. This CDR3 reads CASSPRRDSNQPQHF. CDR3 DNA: TGTGCCAGCTCACCACGGCGGGATAGCAATCAGCCCCAGCATTTT.

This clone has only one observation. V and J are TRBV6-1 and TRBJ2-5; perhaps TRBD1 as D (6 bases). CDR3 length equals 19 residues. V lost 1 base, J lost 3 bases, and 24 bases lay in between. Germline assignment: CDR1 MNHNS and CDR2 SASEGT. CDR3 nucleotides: TGTGCCAGCAGTGAAGAATTGTTGGTTGACAGGCTCGAGAAAGAGACCCAGTACTTC. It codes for CASSEELLVDRLEKETQYF.

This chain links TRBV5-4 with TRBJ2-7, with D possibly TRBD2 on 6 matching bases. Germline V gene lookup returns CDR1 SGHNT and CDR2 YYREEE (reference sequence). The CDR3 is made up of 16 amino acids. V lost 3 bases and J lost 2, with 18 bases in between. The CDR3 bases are TGTGCCAGCAGCTCCGATGTTTTAGCGGCCCCCTACGAGCAGTACTTC. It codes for CASSSDVLAAPYEQYF.

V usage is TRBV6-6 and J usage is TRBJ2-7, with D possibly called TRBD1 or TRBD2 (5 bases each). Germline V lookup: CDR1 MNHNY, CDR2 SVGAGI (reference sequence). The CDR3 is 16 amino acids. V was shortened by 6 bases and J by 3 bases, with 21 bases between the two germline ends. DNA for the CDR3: TGTGCCAGCAGCACCAGCAGCTCGGGACGGAGCTACGAGCAGTACTTC. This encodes CASSTSSSGRSYEQYF.

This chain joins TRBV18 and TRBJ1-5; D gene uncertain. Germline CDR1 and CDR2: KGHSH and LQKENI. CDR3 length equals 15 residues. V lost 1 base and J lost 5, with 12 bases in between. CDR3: CASSPRATEDQPQHF. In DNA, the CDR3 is TGTGCCAGCTCACCACGGGCGACCGAAGATCAGCCCCAGCATTTT.

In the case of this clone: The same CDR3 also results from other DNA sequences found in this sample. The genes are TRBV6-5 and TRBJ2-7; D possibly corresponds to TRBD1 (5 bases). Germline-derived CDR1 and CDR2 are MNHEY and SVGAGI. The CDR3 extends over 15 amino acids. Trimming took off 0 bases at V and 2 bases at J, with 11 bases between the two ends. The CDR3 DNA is TGTGCCAGCAGTTACTCGCAGGGTGGCCCCTACGAGCAGTACTTC. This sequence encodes CASSYSQGGPYEQYF.

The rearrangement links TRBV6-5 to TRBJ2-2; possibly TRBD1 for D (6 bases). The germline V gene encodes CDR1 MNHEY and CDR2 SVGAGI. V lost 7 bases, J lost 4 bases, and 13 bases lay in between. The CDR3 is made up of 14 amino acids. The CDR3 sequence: CASNKGDATGELFF. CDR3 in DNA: TGTGCCAGCAACAAGGGGGACGCCACCGGGGAGCTGTTTTTT.

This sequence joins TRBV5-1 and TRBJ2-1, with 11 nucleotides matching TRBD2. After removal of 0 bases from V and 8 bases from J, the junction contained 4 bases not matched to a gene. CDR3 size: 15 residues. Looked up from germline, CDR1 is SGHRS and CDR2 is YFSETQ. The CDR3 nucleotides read TGCGCCAGCAGCTTGGTAATAGCGGGAGGGGATGAGCAGTTCTTC. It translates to CASSLVIAGGDEQFF.

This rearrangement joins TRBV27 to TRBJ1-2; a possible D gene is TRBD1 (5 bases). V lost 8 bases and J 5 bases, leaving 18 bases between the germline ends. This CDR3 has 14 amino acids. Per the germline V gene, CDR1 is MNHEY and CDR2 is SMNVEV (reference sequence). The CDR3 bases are TGTGCCAGCCGCAATTCTGGGGGGAATTATGGCTACACCTTC. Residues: CASRNSGGNYGYTF.

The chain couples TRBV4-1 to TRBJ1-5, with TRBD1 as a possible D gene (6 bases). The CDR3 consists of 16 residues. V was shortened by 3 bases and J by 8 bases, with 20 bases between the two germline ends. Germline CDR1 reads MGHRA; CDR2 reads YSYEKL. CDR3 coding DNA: TGCGCCAGCAGCCAGAACCGGGACACTCCTTATGAGCCCCAGCATTTT. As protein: CASSQNRDTPYEPQHF.